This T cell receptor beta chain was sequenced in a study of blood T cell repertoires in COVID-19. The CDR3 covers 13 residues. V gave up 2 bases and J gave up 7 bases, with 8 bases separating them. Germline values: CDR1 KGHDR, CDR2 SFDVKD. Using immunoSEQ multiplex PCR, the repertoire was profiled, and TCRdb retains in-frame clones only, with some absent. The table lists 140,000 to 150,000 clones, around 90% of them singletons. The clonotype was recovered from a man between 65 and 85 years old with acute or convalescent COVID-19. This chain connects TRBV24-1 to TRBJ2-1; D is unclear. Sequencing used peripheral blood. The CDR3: CATSDSARNEQFF. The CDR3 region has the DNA TGTGCCACCAGTGATTCGGCGCGGAATGAGCAGTTCTTC.